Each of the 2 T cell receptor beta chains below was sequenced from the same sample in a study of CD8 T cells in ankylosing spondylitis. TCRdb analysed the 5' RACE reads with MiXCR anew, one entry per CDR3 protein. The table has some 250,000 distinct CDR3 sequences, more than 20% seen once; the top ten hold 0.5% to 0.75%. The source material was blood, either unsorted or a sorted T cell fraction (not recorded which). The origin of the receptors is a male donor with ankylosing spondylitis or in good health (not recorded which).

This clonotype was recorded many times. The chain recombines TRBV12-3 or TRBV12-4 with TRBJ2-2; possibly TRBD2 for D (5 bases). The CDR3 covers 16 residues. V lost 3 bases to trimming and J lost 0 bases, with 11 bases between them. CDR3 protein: CASSFGLAANTGELFF. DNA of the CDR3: TGTGCCAGCAGTTTTGGGCTAGCCGCGAACACCGGGGAGCTGTTTTTT.

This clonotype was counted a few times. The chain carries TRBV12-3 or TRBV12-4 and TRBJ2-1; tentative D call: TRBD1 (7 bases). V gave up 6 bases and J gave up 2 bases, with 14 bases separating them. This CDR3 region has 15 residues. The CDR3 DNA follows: TGTGCCAGCAGCCCACCAGGGGGGCCCTACAATGAGCAGTTCTTC. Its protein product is CASSPPGGPYNEQFF.